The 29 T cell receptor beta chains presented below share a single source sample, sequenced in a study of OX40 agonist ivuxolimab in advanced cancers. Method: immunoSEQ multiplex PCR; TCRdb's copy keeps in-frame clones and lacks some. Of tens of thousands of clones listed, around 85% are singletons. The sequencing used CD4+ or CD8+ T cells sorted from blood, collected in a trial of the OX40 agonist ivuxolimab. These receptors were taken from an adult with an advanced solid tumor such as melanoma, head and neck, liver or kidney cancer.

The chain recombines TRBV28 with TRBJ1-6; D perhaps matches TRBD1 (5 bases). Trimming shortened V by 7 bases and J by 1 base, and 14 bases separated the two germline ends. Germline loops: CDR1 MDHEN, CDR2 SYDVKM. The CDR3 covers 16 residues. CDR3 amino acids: CASIESGVSYNSPLHF. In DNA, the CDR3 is TGTGCCAGCATAGAGTCGGGGGTGTCCTATAATTCACCCCTCCACTTT.

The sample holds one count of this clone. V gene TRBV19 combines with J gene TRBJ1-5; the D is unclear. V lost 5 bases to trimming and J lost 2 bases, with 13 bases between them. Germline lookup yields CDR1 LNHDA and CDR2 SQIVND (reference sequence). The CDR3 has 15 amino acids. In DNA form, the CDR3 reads TGTGCCAGTAGTGGCTTTCCGGCAGGCAATCAGCCCCAGCATTTT. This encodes CASSGFPAGNQPQHF.

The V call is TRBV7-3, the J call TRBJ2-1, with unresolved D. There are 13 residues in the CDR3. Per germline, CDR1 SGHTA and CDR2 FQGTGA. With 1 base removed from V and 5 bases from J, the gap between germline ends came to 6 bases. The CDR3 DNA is TGTGCCAGCAGCTTAAATAACCACAATGAGCAGTTCTTC. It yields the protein CASSLNNHNEQFF.

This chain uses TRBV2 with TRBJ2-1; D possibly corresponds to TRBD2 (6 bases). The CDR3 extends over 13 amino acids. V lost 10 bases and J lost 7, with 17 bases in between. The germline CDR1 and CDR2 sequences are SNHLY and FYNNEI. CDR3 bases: TGTGCCACCGGAGGTGGGACTTCTAATGAGCAGTTCTTC. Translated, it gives CATGGGTSNEQFF.

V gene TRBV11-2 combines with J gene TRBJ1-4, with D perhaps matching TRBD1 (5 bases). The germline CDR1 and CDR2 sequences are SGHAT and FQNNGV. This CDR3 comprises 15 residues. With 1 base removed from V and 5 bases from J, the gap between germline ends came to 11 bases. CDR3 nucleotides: TGTGCCAGCAGCTTAGGTGGGACTAGGAATGAAAAACTGTTTTTT. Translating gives CASSLGGTRNEKLFF.

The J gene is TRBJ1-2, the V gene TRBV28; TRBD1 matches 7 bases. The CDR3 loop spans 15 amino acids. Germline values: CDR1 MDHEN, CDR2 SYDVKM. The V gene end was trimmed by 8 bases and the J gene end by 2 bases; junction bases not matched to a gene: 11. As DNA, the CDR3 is TGTGCCAGCGGGAGGCCCGACAGGGACAACTATGGCTACACCTTC. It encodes CASGRPDRDNYGYTF.

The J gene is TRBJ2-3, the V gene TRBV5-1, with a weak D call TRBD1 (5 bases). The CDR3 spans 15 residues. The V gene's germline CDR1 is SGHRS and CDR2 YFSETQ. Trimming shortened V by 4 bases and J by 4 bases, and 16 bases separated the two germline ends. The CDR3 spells CASSPREQLADTQYF. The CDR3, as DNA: TGCGCCAGCAGCCCCAGGGAACAGTTGGCAGATACGCAGTATTTT.

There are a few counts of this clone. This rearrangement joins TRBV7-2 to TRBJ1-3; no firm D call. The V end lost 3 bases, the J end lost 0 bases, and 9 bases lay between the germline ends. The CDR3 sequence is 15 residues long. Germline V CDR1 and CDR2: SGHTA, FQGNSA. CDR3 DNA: TGTGCCAGCAGCTTTGACCACAGCTCTGGAAACACCATATATTTT. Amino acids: CASSFDHSSGNTIYF.

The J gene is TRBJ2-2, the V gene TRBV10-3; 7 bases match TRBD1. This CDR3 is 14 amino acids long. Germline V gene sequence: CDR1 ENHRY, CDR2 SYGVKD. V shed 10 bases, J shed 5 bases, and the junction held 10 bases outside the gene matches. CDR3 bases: TGTGCCACACTACGACAGGGCGTAACCGGGGAGCTGTTTTTT. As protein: CATLRQGVTGELFF.

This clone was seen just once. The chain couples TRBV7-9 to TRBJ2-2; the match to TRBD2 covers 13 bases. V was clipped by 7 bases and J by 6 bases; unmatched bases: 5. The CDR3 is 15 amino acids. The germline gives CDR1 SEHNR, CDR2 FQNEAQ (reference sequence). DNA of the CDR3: TGTGCCAGCACCACTAGCGGGGGGGCATCCGGGGAGCTGTTTTTT. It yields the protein CASTTSGGASGELFF.

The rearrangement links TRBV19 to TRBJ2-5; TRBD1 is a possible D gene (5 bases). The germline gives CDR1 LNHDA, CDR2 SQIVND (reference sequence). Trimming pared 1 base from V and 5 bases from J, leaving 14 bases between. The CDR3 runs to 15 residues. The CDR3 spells CASSIAVAGRETQYF. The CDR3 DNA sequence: TGTGCCAGTAGTATAGCGGTGGCAGGGCGGGAGACCCAGTACTTC. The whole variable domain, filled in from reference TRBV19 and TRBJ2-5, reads DGGITQSPKYLFRKEGQNVTLSCEQNLNHDAMYWYRQDPGQGLRLIYYSQIVNDFQKGDIAEGYSVSREKKESFPLTVTSAQKNPTAFYLCASSIAVAGRETQYFGPGTRLLVL.

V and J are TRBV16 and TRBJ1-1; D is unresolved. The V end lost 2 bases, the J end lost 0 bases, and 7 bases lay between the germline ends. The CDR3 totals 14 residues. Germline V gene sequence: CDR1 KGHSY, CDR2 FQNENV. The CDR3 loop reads CASSQGVLNTEAFF. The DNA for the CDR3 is TGTGCCAGCAGCCAAGGCGTTTTGAACACTGAAGCTTTCTTT.

CDR3 protein: CATSRALAGVGADTQYF. The CDR3 DNA reads TGTGCCACCAGCAGAGCCCTAGCGGGAGTTGGGGCAGATACGCAGTATTTT. J is TRBJ2-3 and V is TRBV15; 10 bases line up with TRBD2. The germline CDR1 and CDR2 sequences are LNHNV and YYDKDF (reference sequence). There are 17 residues in the CDR3. With V trimmed by 1 base and J by 4 bases, 8 bases remained unmatched.

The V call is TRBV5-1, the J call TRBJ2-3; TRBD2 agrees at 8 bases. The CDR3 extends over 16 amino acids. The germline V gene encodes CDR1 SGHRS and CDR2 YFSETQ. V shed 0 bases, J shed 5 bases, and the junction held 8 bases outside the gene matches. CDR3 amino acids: CASSLVDAGGLDTQYF. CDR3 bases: TGCGCCAGCAGCTTGGTGGACGCGGGAGGTCTAGATACGCAGTATTTT.

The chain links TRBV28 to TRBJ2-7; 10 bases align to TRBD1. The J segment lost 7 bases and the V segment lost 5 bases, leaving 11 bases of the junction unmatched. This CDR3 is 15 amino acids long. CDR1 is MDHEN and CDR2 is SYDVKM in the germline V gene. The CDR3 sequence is CASSEFVGTGVEQYF. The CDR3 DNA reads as TGTGCCAGCAGTGAGTTTGTGGGGACAGGGGTTGAGCAGTACTTC.

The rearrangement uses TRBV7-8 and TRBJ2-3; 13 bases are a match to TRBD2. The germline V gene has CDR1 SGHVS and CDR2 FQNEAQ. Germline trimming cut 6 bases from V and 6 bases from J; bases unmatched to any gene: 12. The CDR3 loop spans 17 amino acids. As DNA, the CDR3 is TGTGCCAGCAGTTTTATGACCGGGACTAGCGGGGTGGATACGCAGTATTTT. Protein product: CASSFMTGTSGVDTQYF.

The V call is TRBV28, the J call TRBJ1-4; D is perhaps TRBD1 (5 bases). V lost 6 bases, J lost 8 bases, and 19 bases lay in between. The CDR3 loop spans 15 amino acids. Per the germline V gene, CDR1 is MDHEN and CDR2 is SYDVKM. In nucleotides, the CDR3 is TGTGCCAGCAGCCAGGGTTTGAGGCAGCGCGAAAAACTGTTTTTT. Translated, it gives CASSQGLRQREKLFF.

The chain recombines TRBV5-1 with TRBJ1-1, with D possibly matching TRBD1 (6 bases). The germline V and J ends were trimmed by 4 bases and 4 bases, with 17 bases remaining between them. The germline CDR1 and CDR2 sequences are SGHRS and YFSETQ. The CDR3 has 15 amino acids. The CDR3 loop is CASSPKGEPGTEAFF. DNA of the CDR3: TGCGCCAGCAGCCCGAAGGGGGAACCCGGCACTGAAGCTTTCTTT.

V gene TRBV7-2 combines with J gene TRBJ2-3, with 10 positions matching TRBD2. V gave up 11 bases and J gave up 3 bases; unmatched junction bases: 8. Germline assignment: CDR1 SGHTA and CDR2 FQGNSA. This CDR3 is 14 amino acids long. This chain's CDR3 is CAVVSGGATDTQYF. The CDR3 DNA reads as TGTGCCGTAGTCAGCGGGGGGGCAACAGATACGCAGTATTTT.

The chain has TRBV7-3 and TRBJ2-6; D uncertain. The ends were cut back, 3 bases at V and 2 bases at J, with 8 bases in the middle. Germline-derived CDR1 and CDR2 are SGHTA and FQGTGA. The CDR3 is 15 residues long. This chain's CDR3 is CASSFGIPGANVLTF. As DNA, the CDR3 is TGTGCCAGCAGCTTTGGGATCCCTGGGGCCAACGTCCTGACTTTC.

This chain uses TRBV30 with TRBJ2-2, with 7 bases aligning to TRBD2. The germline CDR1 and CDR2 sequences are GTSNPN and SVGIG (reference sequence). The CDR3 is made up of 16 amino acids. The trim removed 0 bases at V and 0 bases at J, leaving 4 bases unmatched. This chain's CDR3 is CAWSVGAGSNTGELFF. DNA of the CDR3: TGTGCCTGGAGTGTTGGAGCGGGATCGAACACCGGGGAGCTGTTTTTT.

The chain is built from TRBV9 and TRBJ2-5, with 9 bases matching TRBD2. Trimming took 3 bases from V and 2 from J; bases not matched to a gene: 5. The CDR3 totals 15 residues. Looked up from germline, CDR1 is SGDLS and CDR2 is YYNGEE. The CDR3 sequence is CASSDRTSEQETQYF. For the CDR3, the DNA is TGTGCCAGCAGCGACCGGACTAGCGAACAAGAGACCCAGTACTTC. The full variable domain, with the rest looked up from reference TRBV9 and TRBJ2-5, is DSGVTQTPKHLITATGQRVTLRCSPRSGDLSVYWYQQSLDQGLQFLIQYYNGEERAKGNILERFSAQQFPDLHSELNLSSLELGDSALYFCASSDRTSEQETQYFGPGTRLLVL.

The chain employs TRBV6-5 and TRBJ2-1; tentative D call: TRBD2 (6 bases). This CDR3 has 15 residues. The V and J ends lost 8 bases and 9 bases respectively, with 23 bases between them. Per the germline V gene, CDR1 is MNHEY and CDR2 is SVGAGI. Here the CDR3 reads CASGTTGGVLSEQFF. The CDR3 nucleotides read TGTGCCAGCGGTACTACAGGAGGGGTTTTATCTGAGCAGTTCTTC.

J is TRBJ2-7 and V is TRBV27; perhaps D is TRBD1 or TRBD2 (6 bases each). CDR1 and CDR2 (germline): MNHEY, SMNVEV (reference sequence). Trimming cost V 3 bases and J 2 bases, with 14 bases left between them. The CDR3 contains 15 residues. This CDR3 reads CASSFLGGSAYEQYF. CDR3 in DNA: TGTGCCAGCAGTTTTTTGGGGGGCTCAGCCTACGAGCAGTACTTC.

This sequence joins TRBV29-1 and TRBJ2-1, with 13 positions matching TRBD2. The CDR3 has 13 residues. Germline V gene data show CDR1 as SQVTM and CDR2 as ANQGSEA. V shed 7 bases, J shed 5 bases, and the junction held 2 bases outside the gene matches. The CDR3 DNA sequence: TGCAGCGCTGGACTAGCGGGAGACAATGAGCAGTTCTTC. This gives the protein CSAGLAGDNEQFF.

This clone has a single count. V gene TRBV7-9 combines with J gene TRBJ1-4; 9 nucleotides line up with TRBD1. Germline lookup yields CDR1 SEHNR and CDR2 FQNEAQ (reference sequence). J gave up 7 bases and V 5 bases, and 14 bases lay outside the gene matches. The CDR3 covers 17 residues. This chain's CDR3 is CASSLGQGNVFGEKLFF. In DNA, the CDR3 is TGTGCCAGCAGCCTCGGACAGGGGAACGTTTTTGGTGAAAAACTGTTTTTT.

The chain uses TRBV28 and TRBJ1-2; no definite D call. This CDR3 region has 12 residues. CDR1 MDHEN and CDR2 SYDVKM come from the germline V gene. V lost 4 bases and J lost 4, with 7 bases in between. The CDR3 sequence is CASSSQTYGYTF. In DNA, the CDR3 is TGTGCCAGCAGTTCCCAAACCTATGGCTACACCTTC.

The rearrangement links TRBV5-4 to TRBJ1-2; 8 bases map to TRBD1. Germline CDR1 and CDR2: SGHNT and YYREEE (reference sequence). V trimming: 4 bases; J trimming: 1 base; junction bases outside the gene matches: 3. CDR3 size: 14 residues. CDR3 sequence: CASSPDRGNYGYTF. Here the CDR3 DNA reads TGTGCCAGCAGCCCCGACAGGGGTAACTATGGCTACACCTTC.

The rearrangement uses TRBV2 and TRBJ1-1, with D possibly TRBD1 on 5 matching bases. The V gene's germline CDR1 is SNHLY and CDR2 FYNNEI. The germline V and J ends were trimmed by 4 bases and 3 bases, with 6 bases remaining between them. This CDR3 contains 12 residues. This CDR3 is CASSGQYTEAFF. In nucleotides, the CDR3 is TGTGCCAGCAGTGGACAGTACACTGAAGCTTTCTTT.